The present T cell receptor (beta chain) was sequenced within a study of T cells after yellow fever vaccination. One entry per CDR3 protein, called by TCRdb with MiXCR from the 5' RACE reads. Here the sample spans about 96,000 distinct CDR3 sequences, 8% to 10% being singletons. Study-level results: Peak timing came faster in the weaker secondary response, day 5 versus 15. Contamination by abundant bulk-population clonotypes could be present in FACS-sorted repertoires.

The CDR3 has 13 amino acids. Trimming cost V 5 bases and J 8 bases, with 15 bases left between them. Germline V gene lookup returns CDR1 MNHEY and CDR2 SVGEGT. The receptor comes from a man younger than 30 who received the YFV17D yellow fever vaccine. The chain couples TRBV6-2 or TRBV6-3 to TRBJ1-2, with D unclear. The source material was CD8+ T cells not binding an NS4B(214-222) dextramer, sorted from PBMCs, sampled about 2 weeks after the first yellow fever vaccination. CDR3 nucleotides: TGTGCCAGCAGTGCAGGAGGTTCTATGGGCTACACCTTC. Its translation: CASSAGGSMGYTF.